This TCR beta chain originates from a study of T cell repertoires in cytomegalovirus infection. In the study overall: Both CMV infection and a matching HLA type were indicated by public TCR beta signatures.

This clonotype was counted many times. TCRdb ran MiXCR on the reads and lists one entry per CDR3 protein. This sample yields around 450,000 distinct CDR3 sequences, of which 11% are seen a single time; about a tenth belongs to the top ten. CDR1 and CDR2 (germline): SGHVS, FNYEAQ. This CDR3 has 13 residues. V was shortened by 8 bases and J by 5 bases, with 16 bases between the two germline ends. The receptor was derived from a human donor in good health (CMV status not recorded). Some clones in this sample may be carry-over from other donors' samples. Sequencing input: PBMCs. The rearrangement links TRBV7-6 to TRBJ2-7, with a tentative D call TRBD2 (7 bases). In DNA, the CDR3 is TGTGCCAGCCAACAGGGAGGGGATCACGAGCAGTACTTC. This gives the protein CASQQGGDHEQYF.